Listed here are 29 T cell receptor beta chains from one sample, sequenced in a study of shared clonotypes between healthy human individuals. Sequenced by immunoSEQ multiplex PCR; TCRdb stores in-frame clones only, minus some. The table shows roughly 500,000 clones, with over 70% occurring only once. The specimen was PBMCs. The receptors originated from a woman aged 40 to 50 in good health. Some clones in this sample may be carry-over from other donors' samples.

V usage is TRBV21-1 and J usage is TRBJ2-3; TRBD1 is taken as the D call from the table, unchecked against the DNA. TRBV21-1 is described as a pseudogene. The CDR3 is made up of 17 amino acids. The CDR3 loop reads CASSKARGTGDTDTQYF. The DNA of the CDR3 is TGTGCCAGCAGCAAAGCGCGGGGGACAGGGGATACAGATACGCAGTATTTT.

This clone has a count of ten or more. The sample holds other DNA sequences that translate to the same CDR3. The chain joins TRBV4-1 to TRBJ2-5; no firm D call. Trimming took off 0 bases at V and 10 bases at J, with 12 bases between the two ends. In germline, CDR1 is MGHRA, CDR2 YSYEKL. The CDR3 loop spans 13 amino acids. Here the CDR3 DNA reads TGCGCCAGCAGCCAAGATAGTGTAGCAGTCCAGTACTTC. Protein product: CASSQDSVAVQYF.

As regards this clone: Other nucleotide sequences in the sample specify the same CDR3. The rearrangement uses TRBV6-5 and TRBJ2-7; 9 nucleotides agree with TRBD1. There are 14 residues in the CDR3. V trimming: 5 bases; J trimming: 0 bases; junction bases outside the gene matches: 2. Germline CDR1 MNHEY, CDR2 SVGAGI. Here the CDR3 reads CASSRDRVSYEQYF. CDR3 coding DNA: TGTGCCAGCAGTCGGGACAGGGTCTCCTACGAGCAGTACTTC.

DNA of the CDR3: TGTGCCAGCAGCTTAGTGGCCCAAGGTCAGCCCCAGCATTTT. This sequence encodes CASSLVAQGQPQHF. The chain has TRBV7-6 and TRBJ1-5, with D unclear. Trimming removed 1 base at V and 6 bases at J, with 10 bases between. CDR1 is SGHVS, CDR2 FNYEAQ, per germline. The CDR3 is 14 residues long.

This clone appeared a few times. The CDR3 DNA reads as TGTGCCAGCAGCCAAGAAGCGGGAGGGCTTAGTGAGCAGTTCTTC. Amino acid sequence: CASSQEAGGLSEQFF. This sequence joins TRBV4-2 and TRBJ2-1, with TRBD2 identical over 10 bases. CDR1 is LGHNA, CDR2 YNFKEQ, per germline. The CDR3 loop spans 15 amino acids. V dropped 0 bases and J dropped 9; count of bases not matched to a gene: 5.

Only a few counts were recorded for this clone. The chain couples TRBV28 to TRBJ2-7, with 9 bases matching TRBD2. Germline V gives CDR1 MDHEN, CDR2 SYDVKM. The trim removed 6 bases at V and 6 bases at J, leaving 9 bases unmatched. The CDR3 totals 14 residues. As DNA, the CDR3 is TGTGCCAGCAGATCGACTAGCGGTTTCCGCGAGCAGTACTTC. Translating gives CASRSTSGFREQYF.

The rearrangement links TRBV5-1 to TRBJ2-2; 9 nucleotides agree with TRBD1. Germline V gene sequence: CDR1 SGHRS, CDR2 YFSETQ. J lost 4 bases, V lost 8 bases, and 9 bases had no gene match. The CDR3 is 15 amino acids. DNA of the CDR3: TGCGCCAGTAGTCGTGGGACAGGGACCACCGGGGAGCTGTTTTTT. It codes for CASSRGTGTTGELFF. The whole variable domain, filled in from reference TRBV5-1 and TRBJ2-2, reads KAGVTQTPRYLIKTRGQQVTLSCSPISGHRSVSWYQQTPGQGLQFLFEYFSETQRNKGNFPGRFSGRQFSNSRSEMNVSTLELGDSALYLCASSRGTGTTGELFFGEGSRLTVL.

The chain couples TRBV7-8 to TRBJ2-7, with D perhaps being TRBD1 or TRBD2 (5 bases each). In germline, CDR1 is SGHVS, CDR2 FQNEAQ. V was clipped by 1 base and J by 2 bases, with 15 bases between them. The CDR3 has 16 amino acids. CDR3 region: CASSLVLGVGTYEQYF. Here the CDR3 DNA reads TGTGCCAGCAGCTTAGTGCTGGGGGTGGGGACCTACGAGCAGTACTTC.

The rearrangement uses TRBV7-3 and TRBJ2-3, with TRBD2 matching 9 bases. The CDR3 consists of 17 residues. The germline V gene has CDR1 SGHTA and CDR2 FQGTGA. Trimming cost V 5 bases and J 1 base; bases outside gene matches: 10. CDR3 coding DNA: TGTGCCAGCAGCCTGCGGGAGGGACTAGGGGGCACAGATACGCAGTATTTT. It is translated as CASSLREGLGGTDTQYF.

This sequence joins TRBV10-3 and TRBJ2-3; 11 bases are a match to TRBD2. The V gene end was trimmed by 4 bases and the J gene end by 3 bases; junction bases not matched to a gene: 3. Germline V gene sequence: CDR1 ENHRY, CDR2 SYGVKD. The CDR3 is 15 residues long. For the CDR3, the DNA is TGTGCCATCAGTGCGGGACTAGCGGAGACAGATACGCAGTATTTT. It codes for CAISAGLAETDTQYF.

This clone appeared once. The chain couples TRBV20-1 to TRBJ1-1, with D unresolved. Between the trimmed V and J ends, which lost 5 bases and 3 bases, there was a span of 7 bases. This CDR3 has 11 amino acids. The germline V gene encodes CDR1 DFQATT and CDR2 SNEGSKA (reference sequence). The CDR3 reads CSAPVYTEAFF. CDR3 DNA sequence: TGCAGTGCTCCAGTGTACACTGAAGCTTTCTTT.

This clone has a count of ten or more. The identical CDR3 is also encoded by other nucleotide sequences in the sample. The CDR3 region is CASSLTHTYEQYF. The CDR3 nucleotides are TGTGCCAGCAGCCTGACTCACACCTACGAGCAGTACTTC. The chain combines TRBV7-8 with TRBJ2-7; no definite D call. The V and J ends lost 5 bases and 2 bases respectively, with 10 bases between them. The CDR3 sequence is 13 residues long. Germline V gene lookup returns CDR1 SGHVS and CDR2 FQNEAQ.

The V gene is TRBV20-1, the J gene TRBJ1-2; the D gene is possibly TRBD1 (6 bases). Germline V CDR1 and CDR2: DFQATT, SNEGSKA (reference sequence). Trimming shortened V by 3 bases and J by 7 bases, and 9 bases separated the two germline ends. This CDR3 spans 11 amino acids. In nucleotides, the CDR3 is TGCAGTGCTAGTACAGGGCTTGGCTACACCTTC. It yields the protein CSASTGLGYTF.

This clone was counted only a few times. The chain has TRBV27 and TRBJ2-6; 9 nucleotides agree with TRBD1. The CDR3 runs to 17 residues. The germline V gene encodes CDR1 MNHEY and CDR2 SMNVEV (reference sequence). V trimming: 4 bases; J trimming: 2 bases; junction bases outside the gene matches: 6. This CDR3 is CASSWGQGGAGANVLTF. The CDR3 nucleotides read TGTGCCAGCAGTTGGGGACAGGGAGGGGCTGGGGCCAACGTCCTGACTTTC.

The V gene is TRBV2, the J gene TRBJ2-1; possible D gene TRBD2, 7 bases. Germline V CDR1 and CDR2: SNHLY, FYNNEI. Trimming took off 6 bases at V and 9 bases at J, with 18 bases between the two ends. The CDR3 sequence is 14 residues long. Here the CDR3 DNA reads TGTGCCAGCAGGCCTCGAGGGGGGGAAGGTGAGCAGTTCTTC. Translating it yields CASRPRGGEGEQFF.

This clone was counted between two and nine times. Within the sample, other DNA sequences also encode this same CDR3. The rearrangement links TRBV6-4 to TRBJ2-3; D call uncertain. The V end lost 3 bases, the J end lost 0 bases, and 7 bases lay between the germline ends. The CDR3 is 14 amino acids. The germline CDR1 and CDR2 sequences are MRHNA and SNTAGT. CDR3 loop: CASSEGGSTDTQYF. The CDR3 nucleotides are TGTGCCAGCAGTGAGGGCGGAAGCACAGATACGCAGTATTTT.

Notes on this clone: This may be a read error, as it is one base from a much larger clone. Other DNA sequences in this sample translate to the same CDR3. J is TRBJ2-7 and V is TRBV11-1; TRBD2 might be the D (5 bases). The CDR3 length is 13 residues. V was clipped by 6 bases and J by 5 bases, with 14 bases between them. Germline V lookup: CDR1 SGHAT, CDR2 FQDESV (reference sequence). CDR3 region: CASRGGSMNEQYF. CDR3 in DNA: TGTGCCAGCAGGGGTGGGAGTATGAACGAGCAGTACTTC. Full variable domain (remainder filled in from reference TRBV11-1 and TRBJ2-7): EAEVAQSPRYKITEKSQAVAFWCDPISGHATLYWYRQILGQGPELLVQFQDESVVDDSQLPKDRFSAERLKGVDSTLKIQPAELGDSAMYLCASRGGSMNEQYFGPGTRLTVT.

The chain joins TRBV19 to TRBJ2-7; D is unclear. This CDR3 comprises 16 residues. Per germline, CDR1 LNHDA and CDR2 SQIVND (reference sequence). Trimming took off 4 bases at V and 0 bases at J, with 16 bases between the two ends. Written as DNA, the CDR3 is TGTGCCAGTAGTAACGGCCCGGGTCGAGGCTCCTACGAGCAGTACTTC. The encoded protein is CASSNGPGRGSYEQYF.

This rearrangement joins TRBV15 to TRBJ2-1, with D possibly TRBD1 on 5 matching bases. The length of the CDR3 is 15 residues. Trimming removed 1 base at V and 5 bases at J, with 12 bases between. Germline V gene data show CDR1 as LNHNV and CDR2 as YYDKDF (reference sequence). CDR3 nucleotides: TGTGCCACCAGCAGAGGGGGCGAAGGGGACAATGAGCAGTTCTTC. Its translation: CATSRGGEGDNEQFF.

About this clone: This is likely an artifact of a read error, given a far larger clone one base away. Additional DNA sequences in this sample encode the identical CDR3. V and J are TRBV5-6 and TRBJ2-7, with D possibly being TRBD1 (6 bases). The CDR3 runs 14 residues. Germline CDR1 SGHDT, CDR2 YYEEEE. CDR3 residues: CASSYQQGPYEQYF. The CDR3 DNA reads as TGTGCCAGCAGCTATCAGCAGGGGCCCTACGAGCAGTACTTT.

The chain carries TRBV5-1 and TRBJ2-1; TRBD2 agrees at 11 bases. The CDR3 has 16 residues. CDR1 SGHRS and CDR2 YFSETQ come from the germline V gene. J lost 0 bases, V lost 4 bases, and 3 bases had no gene match. CDR3 nucleotide sequence: TGCGCCAGCAGCCAAGGACTAGCGGGCTCCTACAATGAGCAGTTCTTC. Its translation is CASSQGLAGSYNEQFF. The full variable domain, completed using reference TRBV5-1 and TRBJ2-1, is KAGVTQTPRYLIKTRGQQVTLSCSPISGHRSVSWYQQTPGQGLQFLFEYFSETQRNKGNFPGRFSGRQFSNSRSEMNVSTLELGDSALYLCASSQGLAGSYNEQFFGPGTRLTVL.

The V and J genes are TRBV5-4 and TRBJ2-1; 8 positions agree with TRBD2. V trimming: 7 bases; J trimming: 9 bases; junction bases outside the gene matches: 15. CDR3 length equals 15 residues. Looked up from germline, CDR1 is SGHNT and CDR2 is YYREEE (reference sequence). The CDR3 DNA reads as TGTGCCAGCTCGCGCCTTGTGATAGCGGGAACTGAGCAGTTCTTC. Translating gives CASSRLVIAGTEQFF.

The chain links TRBV30 to TRBJ1-6, with TRBD1 as a possible D gene (5 bases). The CDR3 is made up of 13 amino acids. Trimming shortened V by 5 bases and J by 8 bases, and 13 bases separated the two germline ends. Germline CDR1 is GTSNPN and CDR2 is SVGIG (reference sequence). The CDR3 region has the DNA TGTGCCTGGGGGGGTAGCTGGGATTCACCCCTCCACTTT. Translating gives CAWGGSWDSPLHF.

The V call is TRBV5-3, the J call TRBJ2-7, with D perhaps given as TRBD1 or TRBD2 (6 bases each). TRBV5-3 is classed as an ORF, of uncertain function. With 2 bases removed from V and 2 bases from J, the gap between germline ends came to 11 bases. The CDR3 consists of 14 residues. CDR3: CARSFTRGAYEQYF. CDR3 coding DNA: TGTGCCAGAAGCTTCACAAGGGGGGCCTACGAGCAGTACTTC.

This clone was counted a single time. The chain couples TRBV7-8 to TRBJ1-1, with D perhaps matching TRBD1 (6 bases). CDR3 size: 14 residues. V lost 5 bases and J 1 base, leaving 11 bases between the germline ends. The germline V gene encodes CDR1 SGHVS and CDR2 FQNEAQ. The CDR3 DNA reads TGTGCCAGCAGCCCCGGGACACGGAACACTGAAGCTTTCTTT. It specifies CASSPGTRNTEAFF.

V is TRBV28 and J is TRBJ1-2; TRBD1 agrees at 8 bases. With V trimmed by 5 bases and J by 6 bases, 5 bases remained unmatched. Per the germline V gene, CDR1 is MDHEN and CDR2 is SYDVKM. The CDR3 has 13 residues. CDR3 in DNA: TGTGCCAGCAGTCCTTCGACAGGGGATGGCTACACCTTC. Protein product: CASSPSTGDGYTF.

V and J are TRBV6-5 and TRBJ2-7; D is possibly TRBD1 or TRBD2 (6 bases each). V was shortened by 4 bases and J by 3 bases, with 19 bases between the two germline ends. CDR1 MNHEY and CDR2 SVGAGI come from the germline V gene. The CDR3 is 16 amino acids. For the CDR3, the DNA is TGTGCCAGCAGTTCCGTCCTTAGGGGGGCGAGCTACGAGCAGTACTTC. This codes for CASSSVLRGASYEQYF.

The CDR3 loop reads CASSLPGNTEAFF. As DNA, the CDR3 is TGTGCCAGCAGTTTACCGGGAAACACTGAAGCTTTCTTT. The chain is built from TRBV28 and TRBJ1-1, with D unclear. Germline V gives CDR1 MDHEN, CDR2 SYDVKM. V shed 2 bases and J shed 2 bases, with 6 bases lying between them. This CDR3 has 13 amino acids.

A note on this clone: This probably arose from a read error, given a far larger clone one base away. This same CDR3 is encoded by further DNA sequences in the sample. The rearrangement joins TRBV5-6 to TRBJ1-1, with D tentatively TRBD1 (5 bases). With 8 bases removed from V and 5 bases from J, the gap between germline ends came to 19 bases. The CDR3 runs 14 residues. Germline V gene data show CDR1 as SGHDT and CDR2 as YYEEEE. CDR3 residues: CASSPRGAWTEAFF. The CDR3 bases are TGTGCCAGTAGCCCTCGAGGGGCTTGGACTGAAGCTTTCTTT.